The 8 T cell receptor beta chains given below trace back to one sample, sequenced in a study of blood T cell repertoires in COVID-19. The repertoire was sequenced with immunoSEQ multiplex PCR; TCRdb's copy has only in-frame clones and lacks some. The sample holds roughly 150,000 clones; roughly 88% are singletons and the top ten take roughly 5%. The sequencing sample was made of PBMCs or T cells enriched from blood (not recorded which). Receptor source: a man between 65 and 79 years old who had been exposed to COVID-19.

The V gene is TRBV11-2, the J gene TRBJ1-5; 8 bases agree with TRBD1. Germline loops: CDR1 SGHAT, CDR2 FQNNGV. This CDR3 has 13 residues. Trimming took 3 bases from V and 6 from J; bases not matched to a gene: 1. This chain's CDR3 is CASSFDRGQPQHF. The CDR3 region has the DNA TGTGCCAGCAGCTTCGACAGGGGTCAGCCCCAGCATTTT.

The genes are TRBV18 and TRBJ1-1, with D hard to call. V shed 2 bases and J shed 5 bases, with 12 bases lying between them. Germline V gene lookup returns CDR1 KGHSH and CDR2 LQKENI. CDR3 length equals 14 residues. CDR3 coding DNA: TGTGCCAGCTCACCAAGTAGGGAGAGTACTGAAGCTTTCTTT. This translates into CASSPSRESTEAFF.

The chain combines TRBV5-4 with TRBJ2-2; D is possibly TRBD1 (5 bases). With 4 bases removed from V and 2 bases from J, the gap between germline ends came to 12 bases. There are 15 residues in the CDR3. In germline, CDR1 is SGHNT, CDR2 YYREEE (reference sequence). In DNA, the CDR3 is TGTGCCAGCAGCGTTGACAGTCTCAACACCGGGGAGCTGTTTTTT. Amino acid sequence: CASSVDSLNTGELFF.

The chain couples TRBV18 to TRBJ1-2; 7 nucleotides align to TRBD1. The trim removed 3 bases at V and 5 bases at J, leaving 9 bases unmatched. This CDR3 is built from 15 residues. Germline V gene sequence: CDR1 KGHSH, CDR2 LQKENI. The CDR3: CASSPVGQDGYGYTF. As DNA, the CDR3 is TGTGCCAGCTCACCCGTCGGACAGGACGGGTATGGCTACACCTTC.

As DNA, the CDR3 is TGTGCCAGTCGAGGAGGGGGCGACGGCACAGATACGCAGTATTTT. Translated: CASRGGGDGTDTQYF. The V and J genes are TRBV19 and TRBJ2-3; D might be TRBD1 (7 bases). The CDR3 loop spans 15 amino acids. CDR1 is LNHDA and CDR2 is SQIVND in the germline V gene (reference sequence). The V end was cut by 8 bases, the J end by 1 base, with 16 bases between.

This clone was counted between two and nine times. The V gene is TRBV7-2, the J gene TRBJ2-7, with a tentative D call TRBD1 (6 bases). This CDR3 is 15 amino acids long. The V end was cut by 3 bases, the J end by 2 bases, with 14 bases between. CDR1 SGHTA and CDR2 FQGNSA come from the germline V gene. The CDR3 nucleotides are TGTGCCAGCAGCTTCAAACAGGGTGAGACCTACGAGCAGTACTTC. Translating gives CASSFKQGETYEQYF.

This clone was recorded only once. This rearrangement joins TRBV6-5 to TRBJ1-1; D gene unclear. The V gene's germline CDR1 is MNHEY and CDR2 SVGAGI. The CDR3 runs 14 residues. The V and J ends lost 6 bases and 3 bases respectively, with 14 bases between them. The CDR3 sequence is CASSSSPVDTEAFF. Written as DNA, the CDR3 is TGTGCCAGCAGCTCGAGCCCCGTGGACACTGAAGCTTTCTTT.

The rearrangement joins TRBV30 to TRBJ1-2; 8 positions agree with TRBD1. Germline loops: CDR1 GTSNPN, CDR2 SVGIG (reference sequence). The CDR3 extends over 14 amino acids. Trimming cost V 4 bases and J 0 bases; bases outside gene matches: 4. The DNA of the CDR3 is TGTGCCTGGACAGGGGGCAACTCTAACTATGGCTACACCTTC. Translation gives CAWTGGNSNYGYTF.